One and the same sample provided the 30 T cell receptor beta chains below, sequenced in a study of CD8+CD57+ T cells in acquired aplastic anemia (dated by TCRdb to 2016 to 2018). The reads were generated on an Illumina HiSeq 2000. TCR beta VDJ combination and CDR3 sequence profiling used genomic DNA as the template. The public reads were quality trimmed at Q25 with fastp and then assembled into clones with MiXCR by TCRdb, keeping productive beta chains. Rows merge per CDR3 protein into single entries with the most common DNA and genes. The sample table shows about 220,000 distinct CDR3 sequences, and around 32% are seen once. The ten largest clones represent 1% to 1.3% of the sample. The specimen was sorted CD4+, CD8+, or CD8+CD57+ T cells (not recorded which) from PBMCs. The receptor source for this set is a human donor in good health, serving as a control.

The J gene is TRBJ1-4, the V gene TRBV5-1; 9 positions agree with TRBD1. Germline loops: CDR1 SGHRS, CDR2 YFSETQ. The V and J ends lost 4 bases and 8 bases, in that order; junction bases with no gene match: 18. The CDR3 contains 18 residues. The CDR3 nucleotides are TGCGCCAGCAGCCCTAGGGTAGAGAGGACAGGGGTTTCCGAAAAACTGTTTTTT. Its protein product is CASSPRVERTGVSEKLFF.

The chain joins TRBV10-3 to TRBJ1-2, with D possibly matching TRBD1 (5 bases). This CDR3 has 11 amino acids. Per germline, CDR1 ENHRY and CDR2 SYGVKD. The V gene lost 8 bases and the J gene lost 3 bases, with 7 bases spanning the gap. In nucleotides, the CDR3 is TGTGCCATCTTGGGGGACTATGGCTACACCTTC. Translation gives CAILGDYGYTF.

V gene TRBV24-1 combines with J gene TRBJ2-1, with TRBD1 matching over 7 bases. CDR3 length: 17 residues. The V segment lost 3 bases and the J segment 5 bases; nucleotides outside the gene matches: 12. CDR1 and CDR2 from the germline V gene are KGHDR and SFDVKD. The CDR3 coding sequence is TGTGCCACCAGTGATGCATCCCGCATGGACAGGAACAATGAGCAGTTCTTC. The encoded protein is CATSDASRMDRNNEQFF.

This clonotype was found a few times. The genes are TRBV12-3 or TRBV12-4 and TRBJ2-2; 11 nucleotides match TRBD1. Losses at the gene ends were 3 bases for V and 3 bases for J; bases not matched to a gene: 9. The CDR3 runs 18 residues. The CDR3 region is CASSFVYGGQGDTGELFF. In nucleotides, the CDR3 is TGTGCCAGCAGTTTTGTGTATGGGGGACAGGGGGACACCGGGGAGCTGTTTTTT.

This clonotype was counted a few times. The chain has TRBV20-1 and TRBJ2-2; D gene ambiguous. The CDR3 is 14 amino acids. Germline CDR1 DFQATT, CDR2 SNEGSKA (reference sequence). Trimming shortened V by 0 bases and J by 1 base, and 6 bases separated the two germline ends. CDR3 coding DNA: TGCAGTGCTAGAGATAGTAAGAACACCGGGGAGCTGTTTTTT. This encodes CSARDSKNTGELFF.

The J gene is TRBJ2-7, the V gene TRBV11-1; the match to TRBD2 covers 12 bases. Germline V gene lookup returns CDR1 SGHAT and CDR2 FQDESV (reference sequence). The CDR3 consists of 17 residues. The trim removed 5 bases at V and 5 bases at J, leaving 13 bases unmatched. The CDR3 protein is CASSHCPRLAGVHEQYV. The CDR3 DNA reads as TGTGCCAGCAGCCACTGCCCCCGACTAGCGGGAGTCCACGAGCAGTACGTC.

This chain joins TRBV15 and TRBJ2-6; D is unclear. Germline V gene lookup returns CDR1 LNHNV and CDR2 YYDKDF (reference sequence). V was trimmed by 0 bases and J by 3 bases, leaving 9 bases between them. This CDR3 spans 16 amino acids. CDR3 region: CATSRDRGFGANVLTF. CDR3 bases: TGTGCCACCAGCAGAGATCGTGGCTTTGGGGCCAACGTCCTGACTTTC.

This chain joins TRBV4-1 and TRBJ2-3; D is uncertain. V was cut by 3 bases and J by 2 bases, with 15 bases left in between. The V gene's germline CDR1 is MGHRA and CDR2 YSYEKL. The CDR3 sequence is 16 residues long. The CDR3 DNA follows: TGCGCCAGCAGCCACCCCGGGCAGGATTCCACAGATACGCAGTATTTT. Translation: CASSHPGQDSTDTQYF.

The chain employs TRBV19 and TRBJ1-2, with D hard to call. Trimming took 11 bases from V and 3 from J, leaving 7 bases between them. Germline assignment: CDR1 LNHDA and CDR2 SQIVND (reference sequence). The CDR3 is 10 amino acids. The CDR3 here is CAQGHYGYTF. The CDR3 DNA follows: TGTGCCCAAGGCCACTATGGCTACACCTTC.

This clonotype was detected many times. The chain is built from TRBV20-1 and TRBJ1-1, with D possibly being TRBD1 (5 bases). V gave up 0 bases and J gave up 1 base, with 9 bases separating them. The germline CDR1 and CDR2 sequences are DFQATT and SNEGSKA (reference sequence). The CDR3 runs 14 residues. This CDR3 is CSARDLGTNTEAFF. The DNA of the CDR3 is TGCAGTGCTAGAGATCTGGGGACGAACACTGAAGCTTTCTTT.

This chain connects TRBV25-1 to TRBJ1-1; 9 positions agree with TRBD1. The CDR3 spans 15 residues. V gave up 4 bases and J gave up 4 bases; unmatched junction bases: 7. CDR1 MGHDK and CDR2 SYGVNS come from the germline V gene. The CDR3 sequence: CASSATTGGGTEAFF. CDR3 sequence (DNA): TGTGCCAGCAGTGCTACCACAGGGGGCGGCACTGAAGCTTTCTTT. Filled out from reference TRBV25-1 and TRBJ1-1, the complete variable domain reads EADIYQTPRYLVIGTGKKITLECSQTMGHDKMYWYQQDPGMELHLIHYSYGVNSTEKGDLSSESTVSRIRTEHFPLTLESARPSHTSQYLCASSATTGGGTEAFFGQGTRLTVV.

On this clonotype itself: A read error may be the cause here, since a much bigger clone is one base away. This sequence joins TRBV19 and TRBJ1-3; the D is unclear. CDR1 is LNHDA, CDR2 SQIVND, per germline (reference sequence). Trimming pared 4 bases from V and 8 bases from J, leaving 15 bases between. This CDR3 spans 14 amino acids. Here the CDR3 reads CASSTRLVTDTIYF. DNA for the CDR3: TGTGCCAGTAGTACCCGCCTGGTCACCGACACCATATATTTT.

As regards this clonotype: A much larger clone differs by one base, so this may be a read error. V gene TRBV20-1 combines with J gene TRBJ1-2, with D possibly matching TRBD1 (6 bases). Trimming left V 5 bases short and J 7 bases short, with 26 bases between. CDR1 DFQATT and CDR2 SNEGSKA come from the germline V gene (reference sequence). There are 16 residues in the CDR3. The CDR3 DNA is TGCAGTGCTCGTGAAGGGGGTGAAGGGGCCCTCCGTGGCTACACCTTC. It encodes CSAREGGEGALRGYTF.

This clonotype was seen at least ten times. CDR3: CASSQDSMRLAVYEQYF. In DNA, the CDR3 is TGCGCCAGCAGCCAAGATTCAATGAGACTAGCGGTCTACGAGCAGTACTTC. The chain links TRBV4-1 to TRBJ2-7, with 9 bases that match TRBD2. The junction had 9 bases not matched to a gene; V was cut back by 0 bases and J by 3 bases. The CDR3 has 17 amino acids. Germline V gene sequence: CDR1 MGHRA, CDR2 YSYEKL.

There are many counts of this clonotype. The CDR3 bases are TGCAGCGTTGAAGTAGGTGGGGAGACCCAGTACTTC. Encoded protein: CSVEVGGETQYF. The V call is TRBV29-1, the J call TRBJ2-5; D is uncertain. The CDR3 consists of 12 residues. The germline V and J ends were trimmed by 1 base and 5 bases, with 8 bases remaining between them. CDR1 is SQVTM, CDR2 ANQGSEA, per germline.

The rearrangement joins TRBV12-3 or TRBV12-4 to TRBJ2-7; a weak D match, TRBD1 (5 bases). Trimming pared 3 bases from V and 2 bases from J, leaving 14 bases between. CDR3 length: 15 amino acids. CDR3 coding DNA: TGTGCCAGCAGTTTTGGTAAGGGGATACCCTACGAGCAGTACTTC. Translated: CASSFGKGIPYEQYF.

The chain is built from TRBV4-1 and TRBJ2-3, with 15 bases matching TRBD2. Germline loops: CDR1 MGHRA, CDR2 YSYEKL. The CDR3 sequence is 18 residues long. The V and J ends lost 3 bases and 5 bases, in that order; junction bases with no gene match: 9. CDR3 residues: CASSQGGLAGGGGDTQYF. In DNA, the CDR3 is TGCGCCAGCAGCCAGGGTGGACTAGCGGGAGGGGGAGGAGATACGCAGTATTTT.

This clonotype was seen ten or more times. A read error may produce the germline difference seen at one junction end. J is TRBJ2-1 and V is TRBV10-3, with TRBD1 as a possible D gene (5 bases). This CDR3 contains 11 residues. CDR1 is ENHRY and CDR2 is SYGVKD in the germline V gene. This CDR3 is CAISGAGLKVF. DNA for the CDR3: TGTGCCATCAGTGGGGCAGGGTTGAAGGTGTTC.

This clonotype was recorded a few times. The V gene is TRBV11-1, the J gene TRBJ2-3; D is ambiguous. The J call may be wrong; the DNA end is better matched by TRBJ1-5. Germline assignment: CDR1 SGHAT and CDR2 FQDESV (reference sequence). The CDR3 sequence is 16 residues long. CDR3 bases: TGTGCCAGCAGCTCGCGGACTAGCCAGCCCCCAGATACGCAGCATTTT. It specifies CASSSRTSQPPDTQHF.

In its sample, this clonotype was seen many times. The chain combines TRBV7-2 with TRBJ2-7, with D tentatively TRBD1 (5 bases). The CDR3 totals 13 residues. CDR1 SGHTA and CDR2 FQGNSA come from the germline V gene. Trimming removed 5 bases at V and 6 bases at J, with 14 bases between. CDR3 amino acids: CASSTSNQGEQYF. In DNA form, the CDR3 reads TGTGCCAGCAGCACATCAAACCAGGGCGAGCAGTACTTC.

The chain is built from TRBV7-9 and TRBJ1-2, with D perhaps TRBD1 (6 bases). The CDR3 runs to 15 residues. Trimming removed 5 bases at V and 7 bases at J, with 20 bases between. CDR1 SEHNR and CDR2 FQNEAQ come from the germline V gene (reference sequence). The CDR3 DNA follows: TGTGCCAGCAGCCCCACGGGGGGCAGGGCCTCTGGCTACACCTTC. This encodes CASSPTGGRASGYTF.

This chain uses TRBV5-1 with TRBJ1-4; D gene unclear. Germline loops: CDR1 SGHRS, CDR2 YFSETQ. The CDR3 is made up of 14 amino acids. The germline V and J ends were trimmed by 0 bases and 3 bases, with 6 bases remaining between them. The CDR3 here is CASSLDASNEKLFF. CDR3 nucleotide sequence: TGCGCCAGCAGCTTGGATGCCTCTAATGAAAAACTGTTTTTT.

In this sample, this clonotype turned up many times. The chain employs TRBV19 and TRBJ1-1; maybe TRBD1 (5 bases). There are 16 residues in the CDR3. Germline V CDR1 and CDR2: LNHDA, SQIVND (reference sequence). V lost 1 base and J lost 1, with 13 bases in between. CDR3 coding DNA: TGTGCCAGTAGTATAGTAAGGTGGGGGTCGAACACTGAAGCTTTCTTT. Its translation: CASSIVRWGSNTEAFF.

Ten or more counts support this clonotype. The chain links TRBV7-9 to TRBJ2-5; D uncertain. This CDR3 is 14 amino acids long. Germline loops: CDR1 SEHNR, CDR2 FQNEAQ (reference sequence). The ends were cut back, 2 bases at V and 5 bases at J, with 12 bases in the middle. CDR3 amino acids: CASSLRGRTETQYF. DNA for the CDR3: TGTGCCAGCAGCTTACGAGGACGGACCGAGACCCAGTACTTC.

This clonotype was counted at least ten times. The V call is TRBV10-3, the J call TRBJ2-3, with D unresolved. Trimming took off 3 bases at V and 0 bases at J, with 13 bases between the two ends. Per germline, CDR1 ENHRY and CDR2 SYGVKD. The CDR3 runs to 16 residues. The CDR3 coding sequence is TGTGCCATCAGTGAAAGGACGGCCGCTAGCACAGATACGCAGTATTTT. This translates into CAISERTAASTDTQYF.

This clonotype was detected only a few times. J is TRBJ1-1 and V is TRBV6-1; TRBD1 is a possible D gene (5 bases). Trimming cost V 1 base and J 5 bases, with 14 bases left between them. The germline V gene encodes CDR1 MNHNS and CDR2 SASEGT. The CDR3 has 15 residues. CDR3 residues: CASSEGSGRKTEAFF. The CDR3 DNA reads TGTGCCAGCAGTGAAGGGTCAGGGAGGAAGACTGAAGCTTTCTTT.

The gene calls are TRBV19 and TRBJ1-1; 9 positions match TRBD1. Germline V gene lookup returns CDR1 LNHDA and CDR2 SQIVND (reference sequence). This CDR3 spans 15 amino acids. The V and J ends lost 4 bases and 5 bases, in that order; junction bases with no gene match: 8. Written as DNA, the CDR3 is TGTGCCAGTAGTACATCGGACAGGGGAAGGACTGAAGCTTTCTTT. Translated: CASSTSDRGRTEAFF.

This clonotype is a singleton in its sample. The junction differs from germline at one of its ends, possibly a read error. The J gene is TRBJ2-3, the V gene TRBV24-1, with D unresolved. Looked up from germline, CDR1 is KGHDR and CDR2 is SFDVKD. The CDR3 has 14 residues. CDR3 nucleotides: TGTGCCACCGGTGAGCCCGGGCTCACAGATACGCAGTATTTT. It is translated as CATGEPGLTDTQYF.

There are many counts of this clonotype. The J gene is TRBJ2-7, the V gene TRBV5-1, with 9 bases that match TRBD1. Germline CDR1 is SGHRS and CDR2 is YFSETQ. The CDR3 covers 15 residues. With V trimmed by 3 bases and J by 3 bases, 7 bases remained unmatched. The CDR3 DNA sequence: TGCGCCAGCAGCTACCTACAGGGGGCTGACTACGAGCAGTACTTC. Protein sequence: CASSYLQGADYEQYF.

V gene TRBV10-1 combines with J gene TRBJ2-7; 7 nucleotides align to TRBD2. This CDR3 comprises 14 residues. Germline trimming cut 4 bases from V and 5 bases from J; bases unmatched to any gene: 8. CDR1 is WNHNN and CDR2 is SYGVQD in the germline V gene (reference sequence). CDR3 in amino acids: CASSAEGLNDEQYF. Here the CDR3 DNA reads TGCGCCAGCAGTGCGGAGGGACTAAACGACGAGCAGTACTTC.